This TCR beta chain was recorded in a study of vaccination and CD4 T cells after COVID-19. Study-level information: The authors gave control cultures a CEFX pool, an HIV-1 Nef pool, or no peptide.

As concerns this clonotype: Its target is unknown.

Oncomine TCR Beta short-read sequencing was applied to DNA from cultured CD4+ T cells. Genomic DNA was drawn out of CD4+ T cells grown in culture. Using its own MiXCR run on the PCR reads, TCRdb lists one record per CDR3 protein. Of about 10,000 distinct CDR3 sequences listed, about 77% are singletons. Deletions cut 0 bases from V and 10 bases from J, with 10 bases between. Germline CDR1 and CDR2: DFQATT and SNEGSKA (reference sequence). This CDR3 has 13 amino acids. The treatment was: roughly 11-day PBMC culture with coronavirus spike peptide pools or control peptides (ViraFEST assay). About 2.1 million PBMCs were grown per well alongside 7.5 to 10 IU/ml IL-2 and 7.5 to 10 ug/ml peptide pools.

What was sequenced was CD4+ T cells from blood, cultured in vitro. The chain recombines TRBV20-1 with TRBJ1-6; D uncertain. The sequence derives from a human donor who had recovered from COVID-19. The CDR3 spells CSARDWAQSPLHF. The DNA for the CDR3 is TGCAGTGCTAGAGATTGGGCCCAATCACCCCTCCACTTT.